The following is a T cell receptor (beta chain) sequence with its context. Its antigen is not yet known. No clone much larger than this one lies a single base away; base qualities are absent. Its CDR3 holds 13 amino acids, cysteine through phenylalanine. Solely the CDR3 DNA is kept, with 39 bases framed from the first base. The trim is 4 bases for V and 2 bases for J, with a gap of 8 bases between the germline ends. The germline V gene encodes CDR1 LGHDT and CDR2 YNNKEL (reference sequence). The sample belongs to a study of blood T cell repertoires in COVID-19 (TCRdb year 2020). In the study overall: Collaborator samples came from the United States, Italy and Spain and covered acute and convalescent phases of COVID-19. Samples came from the ongoing ImmuneRACE study (first 160 participants) plus 1,254 subjects from 6 global collaborators. Deeply sampled blood TCRbeta repertoires from subjects exposed to, actively infected with, or recovered from COVID-19 were included in the dataset. The material from the prospective study consisted of cDNA or gDNA derived from T cells, B-cell-depleted T cells, or PBMCs. A freely available public database, intended as a resource for researchers studying the immune response to SARS-CoV-2, is where the repertoires were released. Nearly every sample came with metadata listing a de-identified subject ID, COVID-19 status, age in years and sex. Where available, HLA class I and class II types were obtained from metadata supplied by the sample provider rather than from assay-based typing. Study-wide findings and limitations: The quantity of clinical and demographic metadata differed by source and by participant and was supplied without curation.

One collaborating source in Seattle enrolled patients while the patients were actively infected and followed the patients over time throughout the course of disease. Collaborating institutions collected whole blood in K2EDTA tubes following their own protocols. For TCRbeta analysis, collaborators shipped samples in one of three forms: frozen whole blood, isolated PBMCs, or DNA extracted from either of those sample types. TCRbeta CDR3 regions were amplified from genomic DNA by means of the immunoSEQ Assay, a bias-controlled multiplex PCR. In the authors' own workflow: The number of nucleated cells in each sample was estimated from the amplification of reference gene primers within the assay. Sequence reads were collapsed and filtered to measure the absolute abundance of every unique TCRbeta CDR3 rearrangement. Productive Simpson clonality was computed per sample as the square root of Simpson's diversity index over productive rearrangements. The table was pulled from immuneACCESS by TCRdb, which kept in-frame rearrangements only. Such tables lose some clones; where checked, under half of the loss comes from unresolved V genes, and the rest has no known cause. V and J calls plus clone size are reproduced from that table; the DNA served to infer D and trimming. The sample table holds around 50,000 clones, of which approximately 90% were seen once. The ten largest account for more than 6% of the sample.

The sequencing input was peripheral blood. The receptor was isolated from a woman aged 55-69 years with COVID-19, enrolled during active disease. The rearranged chain carries TRBV3-1 (or the pseudogene TRBV3-2) and TRBJ2-5; the best D guess is TRBD2, with 6 bases matching. DNA sequence: TGTGCCAGCAGCCCAGGGAGGCAAGAGACCCAGTACTTC. Translated, this is CASSPGRQETQYF.